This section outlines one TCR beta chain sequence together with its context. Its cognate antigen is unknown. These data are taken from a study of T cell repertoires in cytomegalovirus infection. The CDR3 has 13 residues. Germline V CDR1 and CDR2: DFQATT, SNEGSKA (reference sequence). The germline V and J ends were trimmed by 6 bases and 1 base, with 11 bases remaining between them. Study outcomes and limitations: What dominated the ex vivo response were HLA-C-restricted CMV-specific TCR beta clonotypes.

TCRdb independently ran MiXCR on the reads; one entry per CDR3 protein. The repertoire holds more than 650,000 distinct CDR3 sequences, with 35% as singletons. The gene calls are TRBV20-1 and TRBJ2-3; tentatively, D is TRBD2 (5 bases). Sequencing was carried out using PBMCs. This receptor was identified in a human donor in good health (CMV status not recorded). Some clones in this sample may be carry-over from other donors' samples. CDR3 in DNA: TGCAGTGCACGAGGTAGCGGCACAGATACGCAGTATTTT. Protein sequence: CSARGSGTDTQYF.